This T cell receptor beta chain was sequenced in a study of T cells after yellow fever vaccination (dated by TCRdb to the late 2010s). Regarding the study in general: The SMART-Seq v4 Ultra Low Input RNA kit was used to prepare libraries from fractions with low cell numbers. To track T-cell clones before and after primary and booster YFV17D yellow fever vaccination, bulk TCR alpha and beta repertoires were sequenced longitudinally. Two healthy male donors, one aged 18 to 29 and one aged 30 to 40 years, made up the cohort. Blood was drawn at multiple timepoints before and after primary and secondary immunization, with bulk PBMC replicates and cell subsets isolated.

TCR cDNA was synthesized by 5'RACE template switching, through which a universal primer site and unique molecular identifiers were introduced. Priming for cDNA synthesis came from both the TCR alpha and TCR beta constant segments. Libraries were amplified in two PCR steps, with sample barcodes and sequencing adapters added in the second step. Sequencing of libraries was done on Illumina HiSeq 2500 (2x100 bp) or NovaSeq (2x150 bp). In the source study's methods: MIGEC was used to demultiplex reads and collapse the reads into UMI consensus sequences, and MiXCR was used for V(D)J alignment. Using edgeR on replicate PBMC samples, clonotypes were called vaccine-responding if FDR was below 0.01 and the log2 fold change was above 5 up to day 15. Bulk clonotypes were assigned CD4 or CD8 identity according to which sequenced CD4 or CD8 repertoire held them at higher abundance. TCRdb reanalyzed the raw reads on its own, using fastp at Q25 for trimming and MiXCR for clone calling, and kept in-frame beta chains. Every distinct CDR3 protein forms one entry, paired with its most common genes and DNA. V and J calls and clone size were set by TCRdb, not the authors. For this sample the table gives 620,000 or so distinct CDR3 sequences, of which 17% were detected only once. The top ten clones comprise roughly 17% of the sample.

This clonotype was picked up a small number of times. The antigen it binds to is not known. No qualities accompany the bases; no much larger clone lies one base away. What the research found in general, with its limitations: Most clones expanded after primary vaccination (almost 98% of CD4 and approximately 86% of CD8) were re-detected after the booster, suggesting that broad memory maintenance occurred. FACS-sorted repertoires could contain abundant contaminating clonotypes from the bulk population, so computational filtering was required. The secondary T-cell response was weaker than the primary response but faster, peaking on day 5 instead of day 15. Only a couple of donors were included in the study, so the extent to which the findings can be generalized is limited. A small share of clonotypes was detected in both CD4 and CD8 compartments, with the overlap likely arising from convergent recombination.

Interpreted using the paper, the treatment or condition label stands for: live attenuated yellow fever vaccine strain. At every blood-draw timepoint, two biological replicates of bulk PBMCs were collected. A standard Ficoll-Paque protocol was used to isolate PBMCs from peripheral blood. TriZol was used to extract RNA from bulk PBMCs, CD4 and CD8 fractions, and dextramer-positive and dextramer-negative fractions. The sample here was PBMCs, taken 5 to 6 days after the first yellow fever vaccination. The source of this sequence is a man aged 18 to 35 who received the YFV17D yellow fever vaccine.

The CDR3 region reads CSALKYSTRGGSYEQYV. The DNA is as follows: TGCAGTGCTCTAAAATACTCGACTAGAGGGGGGTCCTACGAGCAGTACGTC. The V and J genes are TRBV20-1 and TRBJ2-7, with the D gene tentatively TRBD1 or TRBD2, based on 6 matching bases in each. The CDR3 has 17 amino acids, counting the end cysteine and valine. The read is trimmed to its CDR3 DNA, 51 bases read in frame from base 1. V is shortened by 5 bases, J by 1 base, and the region joining them spans 24 bases. CDR1 and CDR2 (DFQATT, SNEGSKA) derive from the germline V gene (reference sequence).